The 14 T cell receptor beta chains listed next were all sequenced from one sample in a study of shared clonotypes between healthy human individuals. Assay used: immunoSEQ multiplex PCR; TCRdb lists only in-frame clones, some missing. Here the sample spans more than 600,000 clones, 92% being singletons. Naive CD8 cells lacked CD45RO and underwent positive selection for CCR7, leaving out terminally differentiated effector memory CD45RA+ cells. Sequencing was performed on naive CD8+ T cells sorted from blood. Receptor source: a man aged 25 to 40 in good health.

CDR3 DNA: TGTGCCAGCAGCGCCCACCGGGACACCCCCTACGAGCAGTACTTC. Its translation: CASSAHRDTPYEQYF. The V gene is TRBV9, the J gene TRBJ2-7; D is possibly TRBD1 (6 bases). Trimming took off 3 bases at V and 2 bases at J, with 15 bases between the two ends. The germline V gene encodes CDR1 SGDLS and CDR2 YYNGEE. The CDR3 totals 15 residues.

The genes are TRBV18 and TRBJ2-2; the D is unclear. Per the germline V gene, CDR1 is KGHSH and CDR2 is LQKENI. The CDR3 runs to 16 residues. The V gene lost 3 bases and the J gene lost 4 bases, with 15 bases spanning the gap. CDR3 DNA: TGTGCCAGCTCACCGAGAACAGTCCCCACCACCGGGGAGCTGTTTTTT. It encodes CASSPRTVPTTGELFF.

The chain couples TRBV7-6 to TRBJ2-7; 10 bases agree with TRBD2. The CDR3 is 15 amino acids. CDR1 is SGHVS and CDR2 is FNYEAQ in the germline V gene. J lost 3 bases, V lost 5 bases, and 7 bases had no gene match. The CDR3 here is CASSPGASGSYEQYF. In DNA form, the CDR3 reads TGTGCCAGCAGCCCAGGGGCTAGCGGGAGCTACGAGCAGTACTTC.

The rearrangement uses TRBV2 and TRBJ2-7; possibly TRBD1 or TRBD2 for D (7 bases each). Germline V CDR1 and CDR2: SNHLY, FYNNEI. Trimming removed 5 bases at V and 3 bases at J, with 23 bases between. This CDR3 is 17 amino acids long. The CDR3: CASSRRGGLAENYEQYF. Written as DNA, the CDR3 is TGTGCCAGCAGTCGCAGGGGGGGGCTAGCGGAAAACTACGAGCAGTACTTC.

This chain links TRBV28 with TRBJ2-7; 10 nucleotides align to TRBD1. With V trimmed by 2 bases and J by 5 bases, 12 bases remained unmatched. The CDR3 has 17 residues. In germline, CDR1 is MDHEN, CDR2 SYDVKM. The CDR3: CASSLRDRGVKGNEQYF. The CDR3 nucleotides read TGTGCCAGCAGTTTAAGGGACAGGGGAGTAAAGGGGAACGAGCAGTACTTC.

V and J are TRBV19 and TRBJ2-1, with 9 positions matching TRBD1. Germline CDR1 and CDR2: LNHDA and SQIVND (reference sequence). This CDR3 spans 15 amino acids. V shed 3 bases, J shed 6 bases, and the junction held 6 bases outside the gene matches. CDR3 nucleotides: TGTGCCAGTAGTATCGGGACAGGGTATTCCAATGAGCAGTTCTTC. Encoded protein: CASSIGTGYSNEQFF. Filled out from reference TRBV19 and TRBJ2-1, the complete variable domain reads DGGITQSPKYLFRKEGQNVTLSCEQNLNHDAMYWYRQDPGQGLRLIYYSQIVNDFQKGDIAEGYSVSREKKESFPLTVTSAQKNPTAFYLCASSIGTGYSNEQFFGPGTRLTVL.

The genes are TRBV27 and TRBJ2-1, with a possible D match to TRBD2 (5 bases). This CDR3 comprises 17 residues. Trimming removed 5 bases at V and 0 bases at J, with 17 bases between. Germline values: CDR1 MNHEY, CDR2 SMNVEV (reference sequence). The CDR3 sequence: CASSRSYGLSSYNEQFF. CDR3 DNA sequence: TGTGCCAGCAGTCGCTCCTATGGACTGAGCTCCTACAATGAGCAGTTCTTC.

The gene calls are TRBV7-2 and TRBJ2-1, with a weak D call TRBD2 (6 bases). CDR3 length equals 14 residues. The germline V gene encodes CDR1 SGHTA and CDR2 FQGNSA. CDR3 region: CALAPTSAYNEQFF. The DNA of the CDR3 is TGTGCTCTAGCGCCTACATCAGCCTACAATGAGCAGTTCTTC.

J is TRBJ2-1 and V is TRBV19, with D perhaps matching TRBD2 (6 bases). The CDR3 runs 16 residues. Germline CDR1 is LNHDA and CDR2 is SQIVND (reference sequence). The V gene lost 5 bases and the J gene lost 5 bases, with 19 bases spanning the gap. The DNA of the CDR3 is TGTGCCAGTAGTTCGGGACTCCTTCAGATGAACAATGAGCAGTTCTTC. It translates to CASSSGLLQMNNEQFF. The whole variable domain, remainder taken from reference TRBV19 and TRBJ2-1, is DGGITQSPKYLFRKEGQNVTLSCEQNLNHDAMYWYRQDPGQGLRLIYYSQIVNDFQKGDIAEGYSVSREKKESFPLTVTSAQKNPTAFYLCASSSGLLQMNNEQFFGPGTRLTVL.

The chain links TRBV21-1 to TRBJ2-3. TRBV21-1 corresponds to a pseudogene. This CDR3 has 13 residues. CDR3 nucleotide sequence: TGTGCCAGCAGCCCTGCCTCCACAGATACGCAGTATTTT. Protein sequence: CASSPASTDTQYF.

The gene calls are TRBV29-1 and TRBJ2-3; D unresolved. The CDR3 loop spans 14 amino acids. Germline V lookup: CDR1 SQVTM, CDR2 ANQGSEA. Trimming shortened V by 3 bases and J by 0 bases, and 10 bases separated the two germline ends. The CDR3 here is CSVDVGTSTDTQYF. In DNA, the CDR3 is TGCAGCGTTGATGTCGGAACTAGCACAGATACGCAGTATTTT.

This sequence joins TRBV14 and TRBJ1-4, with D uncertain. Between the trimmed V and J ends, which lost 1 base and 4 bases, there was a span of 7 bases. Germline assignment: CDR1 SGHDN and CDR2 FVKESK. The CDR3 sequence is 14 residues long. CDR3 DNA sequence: TGTGCCAGCAGCCAAGCGGTAATTAATGAAAAACTGTTTTTT. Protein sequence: CASSQAVINEKLFF.

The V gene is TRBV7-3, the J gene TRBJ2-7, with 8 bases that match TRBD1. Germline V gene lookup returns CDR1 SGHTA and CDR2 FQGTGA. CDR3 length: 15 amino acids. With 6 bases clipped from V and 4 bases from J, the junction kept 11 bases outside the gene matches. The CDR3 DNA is TGTGCCAGCAGATCAACCGGGACAGGTGATTACGAGCAGTACTTC. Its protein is CASRSTGTGDYEQYF.

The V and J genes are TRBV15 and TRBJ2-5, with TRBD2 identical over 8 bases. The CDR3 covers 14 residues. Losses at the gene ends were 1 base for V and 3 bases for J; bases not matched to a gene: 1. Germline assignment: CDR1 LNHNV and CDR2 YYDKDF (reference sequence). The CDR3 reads CATSRAGGKETQYF. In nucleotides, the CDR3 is TGTGCCACCAGCAGAGCGGGAGGGAAAGAGACCCAGTACTTC.